A single sample is the source of the 22 T cell receptor beta chains below, sequenced in a study of T cell responses to AZD1222 COVID-19 vaccine. The method was immunoSEQ multiplex PCR; TCRdb's version includes in-frame clones alone and lacks a portion of them. The sample has some 170,000 clones, about 89% seen once. The sample in question was peripheral blood, obtained on day 0 of AZD1222 vaccination. The receptors here all came from an adult in good health.

The chain uses TRBV28 and TRBJ2-1; TRBD2 matches 9 bases. The CDR3 extends over 15 amino acids. V shed 6 bases and J 2 bases; nucleotides not matched to a gene: 5. CDR1 and CDR2 from the germline V gene are MDHEN and SYDVKM. The CDR3 reads CASSRGGGAYNEQFF. Here the CDR3 DNA reads TGTGCCAGCAGCCGCGGCGGGGGGGCCTACAATGAGCAGTTCTTC.

This clone was seen a single time. The chain employs TRBV9 and TRBJ1-3; D not certain. The CDR3 is 14 amino acids. V lost 0 bases, J lost 4 bases, and 8 bases lay in between. CDR1 and CDR2 (germline): SGDLS, YYNGEE. CDR3 region: CASSVVQDGNTIYF. The CDR3 DNA is TGTGCCAGCAGCGTAGTGCAGGACGGAAACACCATATATTTT.

This chain links TRBV7-2 with TRBJ2-3; TRBD1 matches 7 bases. CDR3 length: 18 residues. V gave up 0 bases and J gave up 4 bases; unmatched junction bases: 13. CDR1 and CDR2 (germline): SGHTA, FQGNSA. The CDR3 is CASSLAATGRILADTQYF. The CDR3 DNA reads TGTGCCAGCAGCTTAGCTGCGACAGGGCGGATTTTGGCAGATACGCAGTATTTT.

V usage is TRBV4-1 and J usage is TRBJ1-5, with TRBD1 identical over 7 bases. This CDR3 comprises 16 residues. The junction had 8 bases not matched to a gene; V was cut back by 1 base and J by 5 bases. Germline lookup yields CDR1 MGHRA and CDR2 YSYEKL. CDR3 in amino acids: CASSQVPDRLYQPQHF. DNA of the CDR3: TGCGCCAGCAGCCAAGTTCCGGACAGGTTGTATCAGCCCCAGCATTTT.

The chain combines TRBV11-2 with TRBJ1-4, with 9 bases that match TRBD1. The CDR3 sequence is 15 residues long. Germline CDR1 is SGHAT and CDR2 is FQNNGV. Trimming removed 4 bases from V and 4 bases from J; junction bases left unmatched: 4. This CDR3 is CASSSRTGDNEKLFF. The CDR3 region has the DNA TGTGCCAGCAGCTCCCGGACAGGGGATAATGAAAAACTGTTTTTT.

About this clone: Other DNA sequences in this sample translate to the same CDR3. V is TRBV28 and J is TRBJ1-1; no definite D call. The V end was cut by 3 bases, the J end by 1 base, with 6 bases between. The CDR3 runs to 13 residues. Germline values: CDR1 MDHEN, CDR2 SYDVKM. In DNA form, the CDR3 reads TGTGCCAGCAGTTTGGCTGGGAACACTGAAGCTTTCTTT. It codes for CASSLAGNTEAFF.

This chain connects TRBV3-1 (or the pseudogene TRBV3-2) to TRBJ2-7, with D unresolved. Germline V gene data show CDR1 as LGHDT and CDR2 as YNNKEL (reference sequence). V was pared by 1 base and J by 7 bases, with 11 bases between. The CDR3 extends over 13 amino acids. CDR3 nucleotides: TGTGCCAGCAGCCAAGCACCGATTAGTGAGCAGTACGTC. Translation gives CASSQAPISEQYV.

The genes are TRBV6-6 and TRBJ1-4; no clear D. The germline V and J ends were trimmed by 0 bases and 0 bases, with 8 bases remaining between them. Germline lookup yields CDR1 MNHNY and CDR2 SVGAGI (reference sequence). This CDR3 has 16 residues. CDR3 DNA: TGTGCCAGCAGTTACTCGGGGTTGGCAACTAATGAAAAACTGTTTTTT. Protein: CASSYSGLATNEKLFF.

The rearrangement uses TRBV4-3 and TRBJ1-2; no clear D gene. The CDR3 covers 14 residues. Deletions cut 0 bases from V and 6 bases from J, with 11 bases between. Germline V gene data show CDR1 as LGHNA and CDR2 as YSLEER. The CDR3 here is CASSQDLFRDGYTF. CDR3 DNA: TGCGCCAGCAGCCAAGATCTATTTCGGGATGGCTACACCTTC.

The J gene is TRBJ2-7, the V gene TRBV2, with 7 bases identical to TRBD2. The germline V gene has CDR1 SNHLY and CDR2 FYNNEI. The ends lost 5 bases at V and 1 base at J; junction bases unmatched: 5. The CDR3 runs to 14 residues. CDR3 DNA sequence: TGTGCCAGCAGTACTAGCGCGCCATCCTACGAGCAGTACTTC. It specifies CASSTSAPSYEQYF.

The chain uses TRBV9 and TRBJ2-7; tentatively, D is TRBD1 (6 bases). CDR3 size: 15 residues. Germline V gene data show CDR1 as SGDLS and CDR2 as YYNGEE. The V and J ends lost 3 bases and 5 bases respectively, with 18 bases between them. The CDR3 loop is CASSEQGGSADEQYF. The CDR3 DNA follows: TGTGCCAGCAGCGAACAGGGTGGGAGTGCGGACGAGCAGTACTTC.

The chain couples TRBV6-2 or TRBV6-3 to TRBJ2-5; D ambiguous. In germline, CDR1 is MNHEY, CDR2 SVGEGT. The CDR3 is 12 residues long. Trimming removed 2 bases from V and 4 bases from J, with 5 bases in between. CDR3 DNA sequence: TGTGCCAGCAGTTACGTTGGAGAGACCCAGTACTTC. The encoded protein is CASSYVGETQYF.

The chain recombines TRBV5-6 with TRBJ1-1; 7 bases match TRBD1. The CDR3 spans 16 residues. CDR1 is SGHDT and CDR2 is YYEEEE in the germline V gene. The V segment lost 1 base and the J segment 0 bases; nucleotides outside the gene matches: 6. The CDR3 is CASSLRDSYMNTEAFF. Here the CDR3 DNA reads TGTGCCAGCAGCTTGAGGGACAGTTACATGAACACTGAAGCTTTCTTT.

This clone appeared a few times. The chain recombines TRBV4-1 with TRBJ2-2, with 9 bases aligning to TRBD1. The CDR3 has 15 amino acids. The V and J ends lost 6 bases and 3 bases, in that order; junction bases with no gene match: 5. Germline lookup yields CDR1 MGHRA and CDR2 YSYEKL. This CDR3 is CASRSQGAYTGELFF. DNA for the CDR3: TGCGCCAGCAGGTCACAGGGGGCGTACACCGGGGAGCTGTTTTTT.

V is TRBV30 and J is TRBJ1-4; tentatively, D is TRBD1 (5 bases). The CDR3 loop spans 20 amino acids. From germline, CDR1 is GTSNPN and CDR2 SVGIG (reference sequence). V gave up 7 bases and J gave up 3 bases, with 33 bases separating them. DNA for the CDR3: TGTGCCTCCTCGACTCTCACCATTGACAGCCGCCTTATCGCTAATGAAAAACTGTTTTTT. This translates into CASSTLTIDSRLIANEKLFF.

The chain is built from TRBV6-6 and TRBJ2-2; D not certain. The length of the CDR3 is 13 residues. Trimming took off 4 bases at V and 4 bases at J, with 7 bases between the two ends. In germline, CDR1 is MNHNY, CDR2 SVGAGI (reference sequence). The CDR3 spells CASSSWTTGELFF. The CDR3 region has the DNA TGTGCCAGCAGTTCCTGGACCACCGGGGAGCTGTTTTTT.

The V and J genes are TRBV7-2 and TRBJ2-2; no clear D. CDR1 is SGHTA, CDR2 FQGNSA, per germline. The CDR3 spans 13 residues. The V and J ends lost 5 bases and 3 bases respectively, with 7 bases between them. The CDR3 sequence: CASSPHYTGELFF. CDR3 DNA sequence: TGTGCCAGCAGCCCCCACTACACCGGGGAGCTGTTTTTT. Drawing the rest from reference TRBV7-2 and TRBJ2-2, the complete variable domain is GAGVSQSPSNKVTEKGKDVELRCDPISGHTALYWYRQSLGQGLEFLIYFQGNSAPDKSGLPSDRFSAERTGGSVSTLTIQRTQQEDSAVYLCASSPHYTGELFFGEGSRLTVL.

The chain carries TRBV19 and TRBJ2-5; D remains unclear. The CDR3 is made up of 13 amino acids. Per the germline V gene, CDR1 is LNHDA and CDR2 is SQIVND (reference sequence). V was pared by 7 bases and J by 1 base, with 10 bases between. The DNA of the CDR3 is TGTGCCAGTAAACGGTCAGGCCAAGAGACCCAGTACTTC. Protein sequence: CASKRSGQETQYF.

Here the CDR3 reads CAWSDGYTSPLHF. The CDR3 DNA sequence: TGTGCCTGGAGTGACGGATACACTTCACCCCTCCACTTT. The rearrangement joins TRBV30 to TRBJ1-6, with unresolved D. From germline, CDR1 is GTSNPN and CDR2 SVGIG (reference sequence). The CDR3 loop spans 13 amino acids. Trimming shortened V by 1 base and J by 9 bases, and 10 bases separated the two germline ends.

J is TRBJ2-5 and V is TRBV3-1 (or the pseudogene TRBV3-2); D might be TRBD1 (7 bases). The V gene lost 5 bases and the J gene lost 9 bases, with 13 bases spanning the gap. Germline assignment: CDR1 LGHDT and CDR2 YNNKEL (reference sequence). The CDR3 loop spans 12 amino acids. The CDR3: CASSAGQRSQYF. Written as DNA, the CDR3 is TGTGCCAGCAGCGCGGGACAGCGGTCCCAGTACTTC.

This chain joins TRBV25-1 and TRBJ2-3, with a possible D match to TRBD1 (6 bases). The germline V gene has CDR1 MGHDK and CDR2 SYGVNS. The CDR3 consists of 17 residues. Trimming left V 6 bases short and J 3 bases short, with 22 bases between. CDR3 loop: CASSVGALRARTDTQYF. The CDR3 DNA reads TGTGCCAGCAGCGTGGGGGCGCTTCGGGCAAGAACAGATACGCAGTATTTT. Combining the CDR3 with reference TRBV25-1 and TRBJ2-3 gives the whole variable domain EADIYQTPRYLVIGTGKKITLECSQTMGHDKMYWYQQDPGMELHLIHYSYGVNSTEKGDLSSESTVSRIRTEHFPLTLESARPSHTSQYLCASSVGALRARTDTQYFGPGTRLTVL.

This chain links TRBV28 with TRBJ2-2; no definite D call. CDR1 is MDHEN, CDR2 SYDVKM, per germline. CDR3 size: 14 residues. V lost 2 bases, J lost 6 bases, and 10 bases lay in between. CDR3 coding DNA: TGTGCCAGCAGTTTAGATTCAAGTTCCGGGGAGCTGTTTTTT. Its protein is CASSLDSSSGELFF.